The sequence of this T cell receptor beta chain was determined in a study of cytomegalovirus exposure and HLA in healthy donors. Whole-study context: The roughly 120 million unique TCR beta sequences, from about 179 million T cells, were found by an earlier analysis.

In regard to this clone: Its antigen is undetermined.

The PCR had 60 Vbeta and 13 Jbeta primers. Per the authors' pipeline: In a later analysis, of 80 million or so unique beta chains, about 10 million appeared in at least two donors. Libraries were prepared by immunoSEQ multiplex PCR; TCRdb keeps only in-frame clonotypes and omits some of them. The DNA gave D and trimming, while V, J and clone size come from that table. The sample includes roughly 110,000 clones, 70% to 85% of them seen just once. The CDR3 totals 13 residues. From germline, CDR1 is SGHDT and CDR2 YYEEEE. The ends were cut back, 4 bases at V and 7 bases at J, with 12 bases in the middle. Study-wide results and limits: Rates of TCR association differed by HLA locus in a later analysis, with DRB1 highest and HLA-C lowest.

The gene calls are TRBV5-6 and TRBJ1-5, with D tentatively TRBD1 (5 bases). The TCR originated in a man in his 60s in good health and CMV-seronegative. Sequenced material: PBMCs. The CDR3 is CASSQGREQPQHF. DNA of the CDR3: TGTGCCAGCAGCCAGGGACGGGAGCAGCCCCAGCATTTT.